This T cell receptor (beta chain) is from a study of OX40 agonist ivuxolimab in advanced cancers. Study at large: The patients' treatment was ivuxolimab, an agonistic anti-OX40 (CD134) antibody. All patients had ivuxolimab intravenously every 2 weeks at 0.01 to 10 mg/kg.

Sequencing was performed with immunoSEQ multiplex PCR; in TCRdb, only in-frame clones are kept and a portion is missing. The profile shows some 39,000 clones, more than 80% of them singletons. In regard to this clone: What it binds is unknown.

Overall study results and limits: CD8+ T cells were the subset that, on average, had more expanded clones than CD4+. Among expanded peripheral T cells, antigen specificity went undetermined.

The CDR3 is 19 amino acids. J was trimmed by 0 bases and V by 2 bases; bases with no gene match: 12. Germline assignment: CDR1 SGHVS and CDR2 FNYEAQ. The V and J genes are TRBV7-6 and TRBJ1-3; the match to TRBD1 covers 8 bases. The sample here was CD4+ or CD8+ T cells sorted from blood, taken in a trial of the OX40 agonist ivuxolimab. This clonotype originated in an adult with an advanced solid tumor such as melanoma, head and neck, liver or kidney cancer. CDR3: CASSLLGGQGAFSGNTIYF. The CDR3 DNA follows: TGTGCCAGCAGCTTATTGGGTGGGCAGGGGGCCTTCTCTGGAAACACCATATATTTT.